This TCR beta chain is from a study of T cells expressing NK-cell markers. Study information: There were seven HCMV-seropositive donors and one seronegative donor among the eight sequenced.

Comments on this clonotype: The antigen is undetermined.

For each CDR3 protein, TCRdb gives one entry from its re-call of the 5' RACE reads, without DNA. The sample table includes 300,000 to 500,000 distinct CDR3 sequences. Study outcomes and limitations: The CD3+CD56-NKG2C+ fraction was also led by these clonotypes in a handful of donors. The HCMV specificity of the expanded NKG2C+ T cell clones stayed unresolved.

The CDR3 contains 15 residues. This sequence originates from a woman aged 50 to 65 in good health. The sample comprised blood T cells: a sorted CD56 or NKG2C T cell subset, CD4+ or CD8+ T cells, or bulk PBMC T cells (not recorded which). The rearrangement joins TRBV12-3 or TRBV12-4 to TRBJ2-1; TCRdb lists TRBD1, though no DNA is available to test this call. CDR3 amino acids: CASSLRTGGFNEQFF.